This T cell receptor beta chain was found in a study of T cells after posttransplantation cyclophosphamide. The method was immunoSEQ multiplex PCR; TCRdb's version includes in-frame clones alone and lacks a portion of them. Counted here are tens of thousands of clones, 90% occurring once; the ten biggest clones make up less than 2.5%. Busulfan-fludarabine conditioning, marrow transplant, and cyclophosphamide on days +3 and +4 were administered. Per the germline V gene, CDR1 is SNHLY and CDR2 is FYNNEI. This CDR3 is 16 amino acids long. Trimming cost V 7 bases and J 7 bases, with 22 bases left between them. Comments on this clone: What it binds is not known.

General study points: Skin or GI-infiltrating T cells shared few TRB sequences with blood. Donor-recipient repertoire similarity was low at 1-2 months, rising over year one. After PTCy, TRB diversity resembled that of CNI/methotrexate controls.

The sequence came from a male patient aged 60 to 75 who received an allogeneic stem cell transplant from a related donor and was CMV-positive. Some T cells may have come from the graft donor. The chain couples TRBV2 to TRBJ1-4; D is possibly TRBD1 (5 bases). This material consisted of PBMCs, taken roughly 59 days after allogeneic stem cell transplant with posttransplant cyclophosphamide. This CDR3 is CASNQGATSFGEKLFF. The CDR3 DNA follows: TGTGCCAGCAACCAAGGGGCCACATCGTTTGGTGAAAAACTGTTTTTT.